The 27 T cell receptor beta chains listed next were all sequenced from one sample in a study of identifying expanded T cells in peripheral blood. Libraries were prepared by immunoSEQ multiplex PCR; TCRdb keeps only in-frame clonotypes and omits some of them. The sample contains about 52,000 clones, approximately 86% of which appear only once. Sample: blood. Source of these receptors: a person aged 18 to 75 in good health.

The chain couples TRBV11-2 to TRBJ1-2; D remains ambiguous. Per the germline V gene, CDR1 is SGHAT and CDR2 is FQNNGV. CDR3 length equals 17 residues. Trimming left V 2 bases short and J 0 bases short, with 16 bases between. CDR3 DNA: TGTGCCAGCAGCTTACCCCGACTACGGGGTACTAACTATGGCTACACCTTC. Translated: CASSLPRLRGTNYGYTF.

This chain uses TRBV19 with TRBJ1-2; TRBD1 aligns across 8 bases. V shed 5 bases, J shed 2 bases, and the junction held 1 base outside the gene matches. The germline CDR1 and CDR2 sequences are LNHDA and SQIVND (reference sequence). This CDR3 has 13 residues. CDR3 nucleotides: TGTGCCAGTAGTGGACAGGGAAACTATGGCTACACCTTC. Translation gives CASSGQGNYGYTF. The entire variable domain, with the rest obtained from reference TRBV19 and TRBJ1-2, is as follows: DGGITQSPKYLFRKEGQNVTLSCEQNLNHDAMYWYRQDPGQGLRLIYYSQIVNDFQKGDIAEGYSVSREKKESFPLTVTSAQKNPTAFYLCASSGQGNYGYTFGSGTRLTVV.

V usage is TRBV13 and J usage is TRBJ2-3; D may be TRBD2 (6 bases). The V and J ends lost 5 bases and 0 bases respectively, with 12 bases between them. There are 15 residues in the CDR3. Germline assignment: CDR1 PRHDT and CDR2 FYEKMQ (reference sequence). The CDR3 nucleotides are TGTGCCAGCAGCCCTCTCGCGGGGAGCACAGATACGCAGTATTTT. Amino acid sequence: CASSPLAGSTDTQYF.

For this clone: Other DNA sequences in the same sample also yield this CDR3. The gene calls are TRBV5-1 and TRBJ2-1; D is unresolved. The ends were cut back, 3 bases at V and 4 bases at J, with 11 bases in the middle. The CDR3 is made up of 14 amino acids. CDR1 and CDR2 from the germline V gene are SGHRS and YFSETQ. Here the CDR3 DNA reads TGCGCCAGCAGCTCCCGGGCCGGGTACAATGAGCAGTTCTTC. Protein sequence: CASSSRAGYNEQFF.

The CDR3 spells CASSFGTAPYEQYF. CDR3 nucleotides: TGTGCCAGCAGCTTTGGGACAGCCCCCTACGAGCAGTACTTC. The rearrangement uses TRBV5-6 and TRBJ2-7; the match to TRBD1 covers 7 bases. V was clipped by 2 bases and J by 2 bases; unmatched bases: 4. This CDR3 has 14 residues. Germline V gives CDR1 SGHDT, CDR2 YYEEEE.

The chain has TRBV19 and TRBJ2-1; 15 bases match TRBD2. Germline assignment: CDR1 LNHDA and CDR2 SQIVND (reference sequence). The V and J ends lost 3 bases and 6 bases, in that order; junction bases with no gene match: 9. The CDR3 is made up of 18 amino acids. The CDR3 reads CASSIPPRTSGRGNEQFF. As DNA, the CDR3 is TGTGCCAGTAGTATCCCGCCTCGGACTAGCGGGAGGGGCAATGAGCAGTTCTTC. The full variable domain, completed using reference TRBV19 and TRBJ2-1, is DGGITQSPKYLFRKEGQNVTLSCEQNLNHDAMYWYRQDPGQGLRLIYYSQIVNDFQKGDIAEGYSVSREKKESFPLTVTSAQKNPTAFYLCASSIPPRTSGRGNEQFFGPGTRLTVL.

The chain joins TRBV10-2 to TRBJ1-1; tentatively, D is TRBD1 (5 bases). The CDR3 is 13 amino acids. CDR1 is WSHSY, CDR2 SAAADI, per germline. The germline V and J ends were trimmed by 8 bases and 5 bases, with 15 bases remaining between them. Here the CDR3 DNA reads TGCGCCAGCCGAGGAGAGGGGTTAACTGAAGCTTTCTTT. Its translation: CASRGEGLTEAFF.

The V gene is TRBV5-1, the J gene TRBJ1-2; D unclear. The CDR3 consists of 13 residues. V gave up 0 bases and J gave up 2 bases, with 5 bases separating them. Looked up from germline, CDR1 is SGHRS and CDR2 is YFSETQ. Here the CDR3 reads CASSLDTNYGYTF. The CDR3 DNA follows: TGCGCCAGCAGCTTGGACACAAACTATGGCTACACCTTC.

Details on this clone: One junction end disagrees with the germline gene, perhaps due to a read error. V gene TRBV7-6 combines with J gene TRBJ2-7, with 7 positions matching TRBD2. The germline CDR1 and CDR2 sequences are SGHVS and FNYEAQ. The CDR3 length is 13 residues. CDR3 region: CASSLADRYEQYF. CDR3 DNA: TGTGCCAGCAGCCTAGCGGACCGCTACGAGCAGTACTTC.

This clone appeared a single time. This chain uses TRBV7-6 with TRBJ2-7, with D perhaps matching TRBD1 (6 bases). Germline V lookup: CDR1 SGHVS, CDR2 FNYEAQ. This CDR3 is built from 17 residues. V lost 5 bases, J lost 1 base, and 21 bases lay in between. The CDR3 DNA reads TGTGCCAGCAGCCACCAATCTCGGACAGTCGGGTCCTACGAGCAGTACTTC. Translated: CASSHQSRTVGSYEQYF.

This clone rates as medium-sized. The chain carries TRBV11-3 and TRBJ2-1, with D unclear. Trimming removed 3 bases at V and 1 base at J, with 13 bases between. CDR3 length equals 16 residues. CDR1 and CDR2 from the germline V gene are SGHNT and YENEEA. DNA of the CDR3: TGTGCCAGCAGCTTTCCTCCCCTGGGGTCCTACAATGAGCAGTTCTTC. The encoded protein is CASSFPPLGSYNEQFF. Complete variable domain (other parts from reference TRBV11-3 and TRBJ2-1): EAGVVQSPRYKIIEKKQPVAFWCNPISGHNTLYWYLQNLGQGPELLIRYENEEAVDDSQLPKDRFSAERLKGVDSTLKIQPAELGDSAVYLCASSFPPLGSYNEQFFGPGTRLTVL.

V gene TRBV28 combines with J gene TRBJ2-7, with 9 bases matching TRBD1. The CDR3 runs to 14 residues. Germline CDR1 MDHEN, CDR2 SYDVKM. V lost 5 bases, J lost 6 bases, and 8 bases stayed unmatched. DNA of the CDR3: TGTGCCAGCAGTGGTCCGGGACAGGGTGGCGAGCAGTACTTC. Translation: CASSGPGQGGEQYF.

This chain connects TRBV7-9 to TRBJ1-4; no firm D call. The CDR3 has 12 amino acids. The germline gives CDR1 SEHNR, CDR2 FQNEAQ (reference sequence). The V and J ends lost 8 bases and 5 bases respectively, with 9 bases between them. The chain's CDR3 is CASGAGNEKLFF. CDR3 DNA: TGTGCCAGCGGAGCGGGGAATGAAAAACTGTTTTTT.

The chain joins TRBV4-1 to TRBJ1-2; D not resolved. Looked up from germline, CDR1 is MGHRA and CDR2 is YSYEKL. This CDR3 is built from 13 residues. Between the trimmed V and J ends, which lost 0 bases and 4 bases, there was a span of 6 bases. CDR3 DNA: TGCGCCAGCAGCCAAGATTACCTCTATGGCTACACCTTC. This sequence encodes CASSQDYLYGYTF.

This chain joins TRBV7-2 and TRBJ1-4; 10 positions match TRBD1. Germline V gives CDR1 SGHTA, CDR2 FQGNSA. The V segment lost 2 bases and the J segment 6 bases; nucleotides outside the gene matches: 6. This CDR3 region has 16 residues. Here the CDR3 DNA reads TGTGCCAGCAGCTTACATAAGGACAGGGGGGATGAAAAACTGTTTTTT. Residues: CASSLHKDRGDEKLFF.

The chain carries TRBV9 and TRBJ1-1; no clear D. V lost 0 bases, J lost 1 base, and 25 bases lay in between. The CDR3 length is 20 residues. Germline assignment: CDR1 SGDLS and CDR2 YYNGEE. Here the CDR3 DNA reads TGTGCCAGCAGCGTAGCCCCCGGACGCGACCCAACCGAACCGAACACTGAAGCTTTCTTT. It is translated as CASSVAPGRDPTEPNTEAFF.

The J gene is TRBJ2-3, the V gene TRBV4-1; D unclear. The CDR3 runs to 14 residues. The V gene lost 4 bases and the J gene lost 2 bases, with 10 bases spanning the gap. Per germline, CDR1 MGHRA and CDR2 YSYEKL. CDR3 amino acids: CASSPGPDTDTQYF. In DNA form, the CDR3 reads TGCGCCAGCAGCCCCGGGCCAGACACAGATACGCAGTATTTT.

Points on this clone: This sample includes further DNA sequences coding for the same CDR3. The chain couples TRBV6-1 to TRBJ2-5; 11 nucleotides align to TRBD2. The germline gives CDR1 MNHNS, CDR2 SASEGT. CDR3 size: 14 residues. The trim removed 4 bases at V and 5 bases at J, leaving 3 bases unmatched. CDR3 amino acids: CASSVRLAGETQYF. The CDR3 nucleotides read TGTGCCAGCAGTGTAAGACTAGCGGGGGAGACCCAGTACTTC.

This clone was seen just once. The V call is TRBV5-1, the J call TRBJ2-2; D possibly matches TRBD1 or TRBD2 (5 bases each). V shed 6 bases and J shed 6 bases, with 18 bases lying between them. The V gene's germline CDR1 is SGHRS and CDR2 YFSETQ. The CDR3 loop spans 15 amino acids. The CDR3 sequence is CASTPTRRGAGELFF. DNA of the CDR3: TGCGCCAGCACCCCAACCCGGCGAGGGGCCGGGGAGCTGTTTTTT.

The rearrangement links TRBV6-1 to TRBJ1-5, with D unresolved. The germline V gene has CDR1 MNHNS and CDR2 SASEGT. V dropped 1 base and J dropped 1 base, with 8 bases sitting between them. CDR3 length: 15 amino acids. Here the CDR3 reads CASSEEGLSNQPQHF. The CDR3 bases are TGTGCCAGCAGTGAAGAGGGTCTCAGCAATCAGCCCCAGCATTTT.

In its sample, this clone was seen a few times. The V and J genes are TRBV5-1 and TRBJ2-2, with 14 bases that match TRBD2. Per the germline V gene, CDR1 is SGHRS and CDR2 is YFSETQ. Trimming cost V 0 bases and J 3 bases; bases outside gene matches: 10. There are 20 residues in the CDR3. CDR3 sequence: CASSLAGTSGGPTYTGELFF. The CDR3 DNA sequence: TGCGCCAGCAGCTTGGCCGGGACTAGCGGGGGCCCTACATACACCGGGGAGCTGTTTTTT. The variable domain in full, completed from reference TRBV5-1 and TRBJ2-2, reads KAGVTQTPRYLIKTRGQQVTLSCSPISGHRSVSWYQQTPGQGLQFLFEYFSETQRNKGNFPGRFSGRQFSNSRSEMNVSTLELGDSALYLCASSLAGTSGGPTYTGELFFGEGSRLTVL.

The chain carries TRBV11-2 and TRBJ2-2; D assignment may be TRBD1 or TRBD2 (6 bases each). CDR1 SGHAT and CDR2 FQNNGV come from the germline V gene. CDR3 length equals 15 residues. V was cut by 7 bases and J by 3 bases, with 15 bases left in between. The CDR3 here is CASTAAGGYTGELFF. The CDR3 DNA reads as TGTGCCAGCACCGCGGCCGGGGGCTACACCGGGGAGCTGTTTTTT.

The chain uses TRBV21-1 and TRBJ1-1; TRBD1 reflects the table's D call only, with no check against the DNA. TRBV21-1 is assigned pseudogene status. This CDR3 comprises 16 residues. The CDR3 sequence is CASSKVGVRGCGEAFF. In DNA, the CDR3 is TGTGCCAGCAGCAAAGTAGGAGTCAGGGGGTGTGGTGAAGCTTTCTTT.

CDR3 in DNA: TGTGCCAGCAGCCAAAACCCAAGTCCCACCGGGGAGCTGTTTTTT. Translation gives CASSQNPSPTGELFF. This rearrangement joins TRBV9 to TRBJ2-2; no clear D. The CDR3 contains 15 residues. Per the germline V gene, CDR1 is SGDLS and CDR2 is YYNGEE. The V gene lost 4 bases and the J gene lost 4 bases, with 14 bases spanning the gap.

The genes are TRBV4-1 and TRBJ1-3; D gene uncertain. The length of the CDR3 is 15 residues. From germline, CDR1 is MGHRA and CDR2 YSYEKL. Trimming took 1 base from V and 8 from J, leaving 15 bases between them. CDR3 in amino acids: CASSQVTGPRDTIYF. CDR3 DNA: TGCGCCAGCAGCCAAGTAACGGGTCCACGGGACACCATATATTTT.

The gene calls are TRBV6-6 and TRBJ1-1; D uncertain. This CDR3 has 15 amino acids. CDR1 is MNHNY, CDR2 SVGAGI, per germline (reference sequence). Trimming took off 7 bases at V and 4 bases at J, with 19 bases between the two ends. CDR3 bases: TGTGCCAGCAAATTTTCGAGTAGGGCCACCACTGAAGCTTTCTTT. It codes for CASKFSSRATTEAFF.

The CDR3 nucleotides read TGTGCCAGTAGTCCCTTCCGCGGGGGGACAGATACGCAGTATTTT. Its translation: CASSPFRGGTDTQYF. The chain has TRBV19 and TRBJ2-3, with 8 bases that match TRBD2. Germline values: CDR1 LNHDA, CDR2 SQIVND (reference sequence). The CDR3 runs to 15 residues. The J segment lost 3 bases and the V segment lost 5 bases, leaving 7 bases of the junction unmatched.